This T cell receptor beta chain was sequenced in a study of graft-versus-host responses after intestinal transplantation. Overall study context: Transplantation in recipients was multivisceral, liver-intestinal, or isolated intestinal. The study gave all recipients anti-thymocyte globulin induction, then tacrolimus and steroids for approximately three years.

A note on this clone: The antigen remains undetermined.

CDR3 length equals 18 residues. V trimming: 5 bases; J trimming: 1 base; junction bases outside the gene matches: 10. CDR1 is SGHTA and CDR2 is FQGNSA in the germline V gene. Whole-study results and caveats: Researchers found GvH clones in recipient marrow, and some showed up first in ileum or blood. Patients with graft-donor T cell macrochimerism had high graft-versus-host to host-versus-graft clonal ratios in allografts.

Some clones are missing from TCRdb's copy, which holds only in-frame ones; the method was immunoSEQ multiplex PCR. Among 15,000 to 20,000 clones listed, roughly 90% were seen once. The sequences come from PBMCs, collected approximately 370 days after transplant. The chain uses TRBV7-2 and TRBJ2-3, with 12 bases fitting TRBD2. The clonotype comes from a human patient who received an intestinal transplant, so some T cells may come from the graft donor. CDR3 in DNA: TGTGCCAGCAGCACAAAGACGACTAGCGGGGGTGGCACAGATACGCAGTATTTT. Residues: CASSTKTTSGGGTDTQYF.